This T cell receptor (beta chain) appears in the sequencing data of a study of post-analysis software for immune sequencing data. Presence of unique molecular identifiers characterized the TCR beta cDNA libraries. Using its own MiXCR run on the PCR reads, TCRdb lists one record per CDR3 protein. This table holds about 770,000 distinct CDR3 sequences, 35% to 55% found once. To note about this clonotype: What it binds is unknown.

Study observations and caveats: Patients carried roughly 5 TRBV segments more frequently than controls did, and TRBV5-6, TRBV5-1 and TRBV20-1 were among them.

The CDR3 spans 19 residues. The V gene's germline CDR1 is SGHVS and CDR2 FQNEAQ. V lost 0 bases and J lost 2, with 20 bases in between. The TCR sequence derives from a girl aged 10 to 17 with multiple sclerosis. This rearrangement joins TRBV7-8 to TRBJ2-1; possibly TRBD2 for D (6 bases). Material: blood. CDR3 loop: CASSLARTGDRRAYNEQFF. The CDR3 DNA reads as TGTGCCAGCAGCTTAGCACGGACCGGGGATCGGAGGGCCTACAATGAGCAGTTCTTC. Based on the CDR3 plus reference TRBV7-8 and TRBJ2-1, the full variable domain is GAGVSQSPRYKVAKRGQDVALRCDPISGHVSLFWYQQALGQGPEFLTYFQNEAQLDKSGLPSDRFFAERPEGSVSTLKIQRTQQEDSAVYLCASSLARTGDRRAYNEQFFGPGTRLTVL.